This T cell receptor (beta chain) was identified during a study of regulatory T cells in long-lasting Graves disease. General study findings and limits: The analysis examined peripheral blood only and excluded thyroid tissue.

Building the TCR beta libraries relied on iRepertoire HTBI primers, and CDR3 regions underwent Arm-PCR. TCRdb passed the multiplex PCR reads through MiXCR, listing each CDR3 protein once. The table shows about 400,000 distinct CDR3 sequences, with 15% occurring only once. This clonotype has ten or more counts. Its antigen is undetermined. Stated time point: newly diagnosed GD, antithyroid drugs for less than 3 months. TCR sequences were obtained from RNA taken from PBMCs. EDTA tubes were used for drawing 8 to 9 milliliters of peripheral blood. V was cut by 3 bases and J by 5 bases, with 17 bases left in between. The CDR3 runs to 15 residues. In germline, CDR1 is DFQATT, CDR2 SNEGSKA (reference sequence). These data were also reused for a study on T cells in Graves' hyperthyroidism and ophthalmopathy. From that paper: The TCR CDR3 first-round RT-PCR relied on the HTBI primer set.

The receptor's source is a woman aged 40 to 49 with Graves disease. The sequenced sample was peripheral blood mononuclear cells (PBMCs), obtained at new diagnosis, from a patient treated with antithyroid drugs. J is TRBJ2-1 and V is TRBV20-1; TRBD1 might be the D (6 bases). The CDR3 bases are TGCAGTGCTAGTCTGTCCCAGGGGATTCACAATGAGCAGTTCTTC. Its translation is CSASLSQGIHNEQFF.